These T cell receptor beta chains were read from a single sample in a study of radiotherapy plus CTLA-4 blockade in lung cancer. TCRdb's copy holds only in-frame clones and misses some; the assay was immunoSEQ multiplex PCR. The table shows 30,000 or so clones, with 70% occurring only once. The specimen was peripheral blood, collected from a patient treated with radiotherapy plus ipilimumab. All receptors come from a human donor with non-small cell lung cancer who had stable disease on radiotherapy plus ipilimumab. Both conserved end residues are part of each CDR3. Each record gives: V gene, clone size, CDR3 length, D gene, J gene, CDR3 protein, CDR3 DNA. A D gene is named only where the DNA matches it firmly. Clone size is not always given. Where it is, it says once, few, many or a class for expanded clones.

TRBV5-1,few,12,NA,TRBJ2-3,CASSGSGDTQYF,TGCGCCAGCAGCGGGAGTGGAGATACGCAGTATTTT
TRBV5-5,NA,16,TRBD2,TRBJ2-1,CASRPTSGNPYNEQFF,TGTGCCAGCAGGCCGACTAGCGGGAATCCCTACAATGAGCAGTTCTTC
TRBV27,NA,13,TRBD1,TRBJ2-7,CASRLGQGYEQYF,TGTGCCAGCCGATTGGGACAGGGTTACGAGCAGTACTTC
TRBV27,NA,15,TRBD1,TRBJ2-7,CACASGQMFSYEQYF,TGTGCCTGCGCCTCGGGACAGATGTTTTCCTACGAGCAGTACTTC
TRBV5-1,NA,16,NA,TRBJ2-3,CASSWGRGLGIDTQYF,TGCGCCAGCAGCTGGGGGCGCGGACTAGGCATAGATACGCAGTATTTT
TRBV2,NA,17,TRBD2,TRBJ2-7,CASSEDFGTSGHYEQYF,TGTGCCAGCAGTGAAGATTTCGGGACTAGCGGGCACTACGAGCAGTACTTC
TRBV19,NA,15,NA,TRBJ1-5,CASSITAARDQPQHF,TGTGCCAGTAGTATCACGGCAGCTAGGGATCAGCCCCAGCATTTT
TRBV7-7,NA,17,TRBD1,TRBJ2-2,CASSFGTGMGNTGELFF,TGTGCTAGCAGCTTTGGGACAGGGATGGGAAACACCGGGGAGCTGTTTTTT
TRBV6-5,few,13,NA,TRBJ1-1,CASSDGRITEAFF,TGTGCCAGCAGCGATGGAAGAATCACTGAAGCTTTCTTT
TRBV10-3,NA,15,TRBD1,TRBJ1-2,CAISEPGQGDYGYTF,TGTGCCATCAGTGAGCCGGGACAGGGAGACTATGGCTACACCTTC
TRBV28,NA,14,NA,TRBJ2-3,CASSFRVGPNTQYF,TGTGCCAGCAGTTTCCGAGTCGGGCCTAATACGCAGTATTTT
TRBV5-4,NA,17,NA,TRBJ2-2,CASSPPGRSGNTGELFF,TGTGCCAGCAGCCCGCCAGGTCGGAGCGGTAACACCGGGGAGCTGTTTTTT
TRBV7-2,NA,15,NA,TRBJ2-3,CASSGQVLSTDTQYF,TGTGCCAGCTCAGGCCAGGTTCTAAGTACAGATACGCAGTATTTT
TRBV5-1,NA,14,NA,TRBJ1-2,CASTLGEGTYGYTF,TGCGCCAGCACCCTGGGGGAGGGGACTTATGGCTACACCTTC
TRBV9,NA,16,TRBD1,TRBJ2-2,CASSISPQGYTGELFF,TGTGCCAGCAGCATAAGCCCACAGGGGTACACCGGGGAGCTGTTTTTT
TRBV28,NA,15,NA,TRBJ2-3,CASSPRDGTTDTQYF,TGTGCCAGCAGTCCGAGGGATGGTACCACAGATACGCAGTATTTT
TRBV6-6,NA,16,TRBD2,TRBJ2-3,CASSYPAGGGADTQYF,TGTGCCAGCAGTTATCCGGCGGGAGGTGGGGCAGATACGCAGTATTTT
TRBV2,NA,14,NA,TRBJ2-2,CASRRGSNTGELFF,TGTGCCAGCAGGCGGGGCTCGAACACCGGGGAGCTGTTTTTT
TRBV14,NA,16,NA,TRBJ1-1,CASSPTGPFPNTEAFF,TGTGCCAGCAGCCCAACAGGGCCTTTTCCGAACACTGAAGCTTTCTTT
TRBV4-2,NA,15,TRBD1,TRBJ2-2,CASSQRTGNPGELFF,TGTGCCAGCAGCCAAAGGACAGGGAACCCCGGGGAGCTGTTTTTT
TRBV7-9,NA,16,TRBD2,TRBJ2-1,CASSPLGLAGGDEQFF,TGTGCCAGCAGCCCGTTAGGACTAGCGGGAGGGGATGAGCAGTTCTTC
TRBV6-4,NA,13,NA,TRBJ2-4,CASSDIWGDIQYF,TGTGCCAGCAGTGACATTTGGGGGGACATTCAGTACTTC
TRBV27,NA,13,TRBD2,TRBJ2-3,CASRTTGTTREYF,TGTGCCAGCAGGACAACCGGGACTACCAGGGAGTATTTT